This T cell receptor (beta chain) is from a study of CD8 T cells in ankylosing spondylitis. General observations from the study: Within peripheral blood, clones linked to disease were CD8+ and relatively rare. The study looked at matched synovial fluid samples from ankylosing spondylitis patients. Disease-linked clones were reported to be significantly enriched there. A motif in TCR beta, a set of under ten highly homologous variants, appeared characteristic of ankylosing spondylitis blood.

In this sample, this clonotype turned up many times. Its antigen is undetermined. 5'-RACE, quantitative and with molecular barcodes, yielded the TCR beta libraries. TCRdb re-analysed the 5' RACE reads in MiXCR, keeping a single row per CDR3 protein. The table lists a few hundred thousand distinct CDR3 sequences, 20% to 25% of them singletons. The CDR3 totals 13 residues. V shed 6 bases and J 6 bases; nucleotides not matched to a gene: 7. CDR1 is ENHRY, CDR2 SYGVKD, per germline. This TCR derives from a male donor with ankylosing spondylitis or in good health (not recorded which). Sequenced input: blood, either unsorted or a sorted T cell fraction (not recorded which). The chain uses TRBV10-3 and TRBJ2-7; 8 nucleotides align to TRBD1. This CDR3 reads CAISSGQGIEQYF. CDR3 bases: TGTGCCATCAGCAGCGGACAGGGAATCGAGCAGTACTTC.